Shown below are 14 T cell receptor beta chains from a single sample sequenced in a study of PD-1 blockade in classical Hodgkin lymphoma. Data came from immunoSEQ multiplex PCR; TCRdb stores just in-frame clones and leaves some out. The table shows around 43,000 clones, with approximately 91% occurring only once. The sample's time point: newly diagnosed, previously untreated cHL patient sample. The sample consisted of peripheral blood mononuclear cells (PBMCs). These receptors came from a human donor with classical Hodgkin lymphoma.

V usage is TRBV6-6 and J usage is TRBJ2-3, with 8 bases matching TRBD1. The V segment lost 4 bases and the J segment 2 bases; nucleotides outside the gene matches: 8. CDR1 and CDR2 from the germline V gene are MNHNY and SVGAGI (reference sequence). This CDR3 is 16 amino acids long. The CDR3, as DNA: TGTGCCAGCAGTTCCCTCGGGACAGGCGCCACAGATACGCAGTATTTT. Translated: CASSSLGTGATDTQYF.

The V gene is TRBV6-5, the J gene TRBJ1-1; possible D gene TRBD1, 5 bases. The ends were cut back, 2 bases at V and 1 base at J, with 11 bases in the middle. The germline gives CDR1 MNHEY, CDR2 SVGAGI. The CDR3 has 15 amino acids. For the CDR3, the DNA is TGTGCCAGCAGTTACAGGGGTGGTGGGAACACTGAAGCTTTCTTT. Its protein is CASSYRGGGNTEAFF.

The J gene is TRBJ1-2, the V gene TRBV13; weak D call: TRBD1 (6 bases). CDR3 size: 16 residues. The V and J ends lost 1 base and 4 bases respectively, with 16 bases between them. Per germline, CDR1 PRHDT and CDR2 FYEKMQ (reference sequence). CDR3 amino acids: CASSLVGTGRPYGYTF. The CDR3 DNA follows: TGTGCCAGCAGCTTAGTTGGCACAGGGAGACCCTATGGCTACACCTTC.

This clone appeared a single time. The rearrangement links TRBV11-2 to TRBJ2-1, with no clear D. Trimming pared 4 bases from V and 4 bases from J, leaving 11 bases between. CDR1 and CDR2 from the germline V gene are SGHAT and FQNNGV. The length of the CDR3 is 14 residues. The CDR3 loop is CASSSPGPYNEQFF. The CDR3, as DNA: TGTGCCAGCAGCTCCCCCGGACCGTACAATGAGCAGTTCTTC.

This chain links TRBV27 with TRBJ1-5; the D gene is possibly TRBD1 (5 bases). V was cut by 2 bases and J by 1 base, with 15 bases left in between. The length of the CDR3 is 17 residues. Germline V gene data show CDR1 as MNHEY and CDR2 as SMNVEV (reference sequence). CDR3 DNA: TGTGCCAGCAGTTTACGGTCAGGGAGTCAGAGCAATCAGCCCCAGCATTTT. Its translation: CASSLRSGSQSNQPQHF.

The rearrangement links TRBV6-1 to TRBJ1-2, with 7 bases identical to TRBD1. CDR1 and CDR2 (germline): MNHNS, SASEGT. The CDR3 has 14 amino acids. Unmatched junction bases numbered 4, after V lost 6 bases and J lost 0 bases. The CDR3 protein is CASSGQATNYGYTF. As DNA, the CDR3 is TGTGCCAGCAGCGGACAGGCAACTAACTATGGCTACACCTTC.

This chain uses TRBV5-1 with TRBJ2-3, with 7 bases lining up with TRBD1. CDR3 length equals 15 residues. The germline V gene has CDR1 SGHRS and CDR2 YFSETQ. The ends lost 1 base at V and 2 bases at J; junction bases unmatched: 4. The CDR3 here is CASSLTGASTDTQYF. DNA for the CDR3: TGCGCCAGCAGCTTGACAGGGGCTTCCACAGATACGCAGTATTTT.

Worth noting for this clone: Other DNA variants within this sample encode the same CDR3. The chain is built from TRBV28 and TRBJ1-5; D is perhaps TRBD1 (6 bases). CDR1 and CDR2 from the germline V gene are MDHEN and SYDVKM. V lost 6 bases, J lost 2 bases, and 14 bases lay in between. This CDR3 is 15 amino acids long. This CDR3 reads CASRGEGGGNQPQHF. The CDR3 region has the DNA TGTGCCAGCAGGGGGGAGGGGGGGGGCAATCAGCCCCAGCATTTT.

The CDR3, as DNA: TGTGCCAGCAGCTTCGGACACCGAAACAATGAGCAGTTCTTC. Amino acid sequence: CASSFGHRNNEQFF. The V and J genes are TRBV5-4 and TRBJ2-1; D may be TRBD1 (5 bases). This CDR3 region has 14 residues. Trimming took 2 bases from V and 5 from J, leaving 11 bases between them. Per the germline V gene, CDR1 is SGHNT and CDR2 is YYREEE (reference sequence).

The chain combines TRBV29-1 with TRBJ1-2; no reliable D call. Germline CDR1 reads SQVTM; CDR2 reads ANQGSEA. There are 12 residues in the CDR3. The V end was cut by 0 bases, the J end by 8 bases, with 10 bases between. The CDR3: CSVEDPWRGYTF. CDR3 bases: TGCAGCGTTGAAGATCCCTGGCGCGGCTACACCTTC.

This clone appeared a single time. The J gene is TRBJ1-5, the V gene TRBV14; D remains unclear. Germline V gives CDR1 SGHDN, CDR2 FVKESK. This CDR3 comprises 12 residues. V lost 1 base to trimming and J lost 9 bases, with 7 bases between them. The DNA of the CDR3 is TGTGCCAGCAGCCAAGGGGGTGCGCCCCAGCATTTT. This codes for CASSQGGAPQHF.

This chain connects TRBV28 to TRBJ2-3; 13 bases agree with TRBD2. The junction had 7 bases not matched to a gene; V was cut back by 4 bases and J by 0 bases. The CDR3 runs to 18 residues. Germline V gene data show CDR1 as MDHEN and CDR2 as SYDVKM. The CDR3 here is CASSWALAGGGSTDTQYF. For the CDR3, the DNA is TGTGCCAGCAGTTGGGCACTAGCGGGAGGGGGAAGCACAGATACGCAGTATTTT. Full variable domain (missing parts from reference TRBV28 and TRBJ2-3): DVKVTQSSRYLVKRTGEKVFLECVQDMDHENMFWYRQDPGLGLRLIYFSYDVKMKEKGDIPEGYSVSREKKERFSLILESASTNQTSMYLCASSWALAGGGSTDTQYFGPGTRLTVL.

The CDR3 protein is CASSLAGGPTTLEQYF. In DNA form, the CDR3 reads TGTGCCAGCAGCTTAGCGGGAGGGCCCACTACGTTGGAGCAGTACTTC. The chain recombines TRBV27 with TRBJ2-7; 11 nucleotides match TRBD2. CDR1 is MNHEY and CDR2 is SMNVEV in the germline V gene (reference sequence). The CDR3 loop spans 16 amino acids. The J segment lost 7 bases and the V segment lost 6 bases, leaving 14 bases of the junction unmatched.

This rearrangement joins TRBV15 to TRBJ2-7; D is possibly TRBD2 (7 bases). This CDR3 region has 15 residues. Germline CDR1 reads LNHNV; CDR2 reads YYDKDF (reference sequence). The V and J ends lost 5 bases and 2 bases respectively, with 16 bases between them. CDR3 in amino acids: CATSSQGAGPYEQYF. CDR3 bases: TGTGCCACCAGCTCACAGGGAGCGGGGCCCTACGAGCAGTACTTC.